The 18 T cell receptor beta chains reported below all come from one sample, sequenced in a study of T cell responses to AZD1222 COVID-19 vaccine. Only in-frame clones appear in the TCRdb table, and some are missing; sequencing was by immunoSEQ multiplex PCR. The table records fewer than 95,000 clones, approximately 90% of them present only once. The sample in question was peripheral blood, obtained 28 days after the second AZD1222 dose. These receptors were taken from an adult who received the AZD1222 COVID-19 vaccine.

The chain links TRBV18 to TRBJ1-3; D gene ambiguous. Germline assignment: CDR1 KGHSH and CDR2 LQKENI. V lost 2 bases and J lost 3, with 8 bases in between. The CDR3 covers 14 residues. CDR3: CASSPAGNGNTIYF. CDR3 nucleotide sequence: TGTGCCAGCTCACCAGCGGGTAATGGAAACACCATATATTTT.

This clone came up once. This sequence joins TRBV21-1 and TRBJ2-3. TRBV21-1 is flagged as a pseudogene. This CDR3 is 9 amino acids long. The CDR3 sequence: CAITDTQYF. CDR3 nucleotide sequence: TGTGCCATCACAGATACGCAGTATTTT.

This sequence joins TRBV6-6 and TRBJ1-2, with 8 bases aligning to TRBD1. In germline, CDR1 is MNHNY, CDR2 SVGAGI (reference sequence). V lost 4 bases, J lost 6 bases, and 10 bases stayed unmatched. This CDR3 contains 15 residues. The CDR3 coding sequence is TGTGCCAGCAGTTCCACGGGACAGGCATTCAATGGCTACACCTTC. Protein: CASSSTGQAFNGYTF.

The chain is built from TRBV7-9 and TRBJ2-7, with D possibly matching TRBD1 (6 bases). The CDR3 extends over 12 amino acids. The V and J ends lost 7 bases and 6 bases respectively, with 13 bases between them. From germline, CDR1 is SEHNR and CDR2 FQNEAQ (reference sequence). The CDR3 loop is CASTGQGGEQYF. Here the CDR3 DNA reads TGTGCCAGCACGGGACAAGGGGGCGAGCAGTACTTC.

The DNA of the CDR3 is TGCAGCGTTGGTGTCCCTGTAGGATGGAATGAGCAGTTCTTC. This codes for CSVGVPVGWNEQFF. The chain uses TRBV29-1 and TRBJ2-1, with D unresolved. Trimming took 4 bases from V and 7 from J, leaving 17 bases between them. The CDR3 totals 14 residues. In germline, CDR1 is SQVTM, CDR2 ANQGSEA.

J is TRBJ1-5 and V is TRBV2, with D perhaps TRBD1 (6 bases). Trimming left V 5 bases short and J 2 bases short, with 10 bases between. The CDR3 totals 14 residues. CDR1 and CDR2 (germline): SNHLY, FYNNEI. The DNA of the CDR3 is TGTGCCAGCAGTCCAGGGGTGGGCAATCAGCCCCAGCATTTT. This sequence encodes CASSPGVGNQPQHF.

The gene calls are TRBV5-1 and TRBJ2-7, with TRBD2 matching over 9 bases. The V segment lost 4 bases and the J segment 0 bases; nucleotides outside the gene matches: 5. This CDR3 has 15 residues. Germline CDR1 SGHRS, CDR2 YFSETQ. CDR3 coding DNA: TGCGCCAGCAGCCCTAGCGGGACGAGCTCCTACGAGCAGTACTTC. It yields the protein CASSPSGTSSYEQYF.

This chain joins TRBV28 and TRBJ1-1; no definite D call. CDR1 is MDHEN and CDR2 is SYDVKM in the germline V gene. The CDR3 is 13 residues long. Trimming took off 3 bases at V and 2 bases at J, with 7 bases between the two ends. The CDR3 is CASSFARNTEAFF. In nucleotides, the CDR3 is TGTGCCAGCAGTTTCGCGAGAAACACTGAAGCTTTCTTT.

This clone was seen only a few times. V is TRBV20-1 and J is TRBJ1-5; D is perhaps TRBD1 (5 bases). The V and J ends lost 3 bases and 11 bases respectively, with 20 bases between them. Germline V CDR1 and CDR2: DFQATT, SNEGSKA (reference sequence). The CDR3 covers 14 residues. Here the CDR3 reads CSASTAGGLRAQHF. The CDR3 DNA sequence: TGCAGTGCTAGTACCGCTGGGGGGTTGAGGGCCCAGCATTTT.

The rearrangement joins TRBV5-1 to TRBJ2-3; D not resolved. Germline V gene sequence: CDR1 SGHRS, CDR2 YFSETQ. V lost 0 bases, J lost 0 bases, and 11 bases lay in between. The CDR3 length is 16 residues. CDR3 sequence reads: CASSLVVGPSTDTQYF. CDR3 DNA sequence: TGCGCCAGCAGCTTGGTGGTAGGCCCTAGCACAGATACGCAGTATTTT.

In nucleotides, the CDR3 is TGCGCCAGCAGCCAAGATCAGGGTGCAACTAATGAAAAACTGTTTTTT. Translation: CASSQDQGATNEKLFF. The J gene is TRBJ1-4, the V gene TRBV4-3; D is perhaps TRBD1 (5 bases). V was trimmed by 0 bases and J by 0 bases, leaving 8 bases between them. Germline CDR1 reads LGHNA; CDR2 reads YSLEER. The CDR3 is made up of 16 amino acids.

The CDR3, as DNA: TGTGCCAGCAGCTCCGACTGGGGCACAGATACGCAGTATTTT. Its protein product is CASSSDWGTDTQYF. The chain is built from TRBV7-3 and TRBJ2-3; D ambiguous. The CDR3 totals 14 residues. The V and J ends lost 4 bases and 1 base respectively, with 9 bases between them. CDR1 and CDR2 from the germline V gene are SGHTA and FQGTGA. The whole variable domain, remainder taken from reference TRBV7-3 and TRBJ2-3, is GAGVSQTPSNKVTEKGKYVELRCDPISGHTALYWYRQSLGQGPEFLIYFQGTGAADDSGLPNDRFFAVRPEGSVSTLKIQRTERGDSAVYLCASSSDWGTDTQYFGPGTRLTVL.

This clone occurred once. This chain uses TRBV29-1 with TRBJ1-1; perhaps TRBD1 as D (5 bases). Germline V gene lookup returns CDR1 SQVTM and CDR2 ANQGSEA. The V end was cut by 6 bases, the J end by 6 bases, with 8 bases between. The CDR3 loop spans 10 amino acids. CDR3 region: CSVGDPEAFF. The CDR3 nucleotides are TGCAGCGTGGGGGACCCTGAAGCTTTCTTT.

The chain carries TRBV7-2 and TRBJ1-2; D is unresolved. V was cut by 1 base and J by 0 bases, with 12 bases left in between. The CDR3 consists of 16 residues. Germline lookup yields CDR1 SGHTA and CDR2 FQGNSA. As DNA, the CDR3 is TGTGCCAGCAGCTTAGACTCGGGGAGCTCTAACTATGGCTACACCTTC. It yields the protein CASSLDSGSSNYGYTF.

This chain links TRBV6-5 with TRBJ1-1, with D unclear. This CDR3 region has 13 residues. Trimming stripped 0 bases from V and 1 base from J, with 3 bases between. Per the germline V gene, CDR1 is MNHEY and CDR2 is SVGAGI. In DNA, the CDR3 is TGTGCCAGCAGTTACTCGAGGAACACTGAAGCTTTCTTT. It encodes CASSYSRNTEAFF.

The chain uses TRBV12-5 and TRBJ1-2, with 7 bases identical to TRBD1. CDR1 is LGHNT and CDR2 is FRNRAP in the germline V gene. This CDR3 has 13 residues. V shed 4 bases, J shed 7 bases, and the junction held 6 bases outside the gene matches. The CDR3 coding sequence is TGTGCTAGTGGTTCTGACAGGGCCCGTGGCTACACCTTC. Protein: CASGSDRARGYTF.

This chain connects TRBV19 to TRBJ1-4; D ambiguous. In germline, CDR1 is LNHDA, CDR2 SQIVND (reference sequence). This CDR3 comprises 12 residues. V shed 5 bases and J shed 7 bases, with 8 bases lying between them. The DNA for the CDR3 is TGTGCCAGTAGTGGATTGCGTGAAAAACTGTTTTTT. It encodes CASSGLREKLFF. Looking up the rest from reference TRBV19 and TRBJ1-4 gives the full variable domain: DGGITQSPKYLFRKEGQNVTLSCEQNLNHDAMYWYRQDPGQGLRLIYYSQIVNDFQKGDIAEGYSVSREKKESFPLTVTSAQKNPTAFYLCASSGLREKLFFGSGTQLSVL.

CDR3 DNA: TGTGCCAGCAAAACCACAGAGGATAACTATGGCTACACCTTC. Its protein is CASKTTEDNYGYTF. The rearrangement joins TRBV6-5 to TRBJ1-2; no reliable D call. The CDR3 sequence is 14 residues long. CDR1 MNHEY and CDR2 SVGAGI come from the germline V gene. V dropped 7 bases and J dropped 1 base, with 13 bases sitting between them.